The 15 T cell receptor beta chains in this list originate from one sample, sequenced in a study of blood T cell repertoires in COVID-19. Method: immunoSEQ multiplex PCR; TCRdb's copy keeps in-frame clones and lacks some. The sample carries roughly 110,000 clones, roughly 83% recorded once. Sequencing input: peripheral blood. These receptors all come from a human donor in a cohort sampled during active COVID-19.

The chain employs TRBV29-1 and TRBJ1-1; 7 positions match TRBD1. Trimming removed 6 bases from V and 5 bases from J; junction bases left unmatched: 12. CDR1 and CDR2 (germline): SQVTM, ANQGSEA. This CDR3 has 14 amino acids. The CDR3 bases are TGCAGCGTAGAAAACAGGGGTCTGGTAACTGAAGCTTTCTTT. Amino acids: CSVENRGLVTEAFF.

This clone was recorded a few times. The V call is TRBV6-2 or TRBV6-3, the J call TRBJ2-1; 10 positions agree with TRBD2. In germline, CDR1 is MNHEY, CDR2 SVGEGT. After removal of 5 bases from V and 0 bases from J, the junction contained 7 bases not matched to a gene. This CDR3 is 17 amino acids long. CDR3 in DNA: TGTGCCAGCAGTAATCCGGGACTAGCGAGCTCCTACAATGAGCAGTTCTTC. This sequence encodes CASSNPGLASSYNEQFF.

The V and J genes are TRBV6-6 and TRBJ1-1; 7 bases agree with TRBD1. Germline V gene sequence: CDR1 MNHNY, CDR2 SVGAGI (reference sequence). Trimming cost V 0 bases and J 4 bases; bases outside gene matches: 2. The CDR3 sequence is 14 residues long. CDR3 sequence: CASSYSGTATEAFF. The CDR3 nucleotides read TGTGCCAGCAGTTACTCGGGGACAGCCACTGAAGCTTTCTTT.

The chain has TRBV6-5 and TRBJ2-5; TRBD1 aligns across 8 bases. Germline V lookup: CDR1 MNHEY, CDR2 SVGAGI. Trimming removed 2 bases from V and 2 bases from J; junction bases left unmatched: 4. This CDR3 spans 15 amino acids. CDR3 amino acids: CASSYGQGRQETQYF. The CDR3 DNA reads TGTGCCAGCAGTTACGGACAGGGTAGGCAAGAGACCCAGTACTTC.

V gene TRBV7-9 combines with J gene TRBJ1-6; a possible D gene is TRBD1 (5 bases). Looked up from germline, CDR1 is SEHNR and CDR2 is FQNEAQ (reference sequence). Trimming shortened V by 1 base and J by 9 bases, and 7 bases separated the two germline ends. The CDR3 loop spans 13 amino acids. As DNA, the CDR3 is TGTGCCAGCAGCTTAGACCAGGGTTCACCCCTCCACTTT. Translating it yields CASSLDQGSPLHF.

The chain carries TRBV6-2 or TRBV6-3 and TRBJ2-7; tentative D call: TRBD2 (6 bases). V shed 4 bases and J shed 0 bases, with 13 bases lying between them. This CDR3 spans 15 amino acids. Germline V gene data show CDR1 as MNHEY and CDR2 as SVGEGT. This chain's CDR3 is CASSSGGANSYEQYV. In DNA form, the CDR3 reads TGTGCCAGCAGTTCCGGCGGGGCAAACTCCTACGAGCAGTACGTC.

This clone appeared a single time. CDR3 sequence: CASTPQPRDLSDTF. The CDR3 nucleotides read TGTGCCAGCACCCCACAACCCAGGGATCTGAGTGACACCTTC. The J gene is TRBJ1-2, the V gene TRBV21-1; TRBD1, as called in the table, went unchecked against the DNA. TRBV21-1 is tagged as a pseudogene. The CDR3 runs 14 residues.

This sequence joins TRBV18 and TRBJ2-3; 9 nucleotides agree with TRBD2. The V gene's germline CDR1 is KGHSH and CDR2 LQKENI. This CDR3 is 18 amino acids long. The J segment lost 4 bases and the V segment lost 2 bases, leaving 13 bases of the junction unmatched. The CDR3 reads CASSPFRRLAGVADTQYF. In DNA, the CDR3 is TGTGCCAGCTCACCATTTAGAAGGTTAGCGGGAGTCGCAGATACGCAGTATTTT. Based on the CDR3 plus reference TRBV18 and TRBJ2-3, the full variable domain is NAGVMQNPRHLVRRRGQEARLRCSPMKGHSHVYWYRQLPEEGLKFMVYLQKENIIDESGMPKERFSAEFPKEGPSILRIQQVVRGDSAAYFCASSPFRRLAGVADTQYFGPGTRLTVL.

The rearrangement uses TRBV5-4 and TRBJ2-3; TRBD2 matches at 12 bases. This CDR3 has 19 amino acids. The ends lost 6 bases at V and 4 bases at J; junction bases unmatched: 18. Germline CDR1 and CDR2: SGHNT and YYREEE (reference sequence). The CDR3 region is CASTRLGTSGLRGADTQYF. CDR3 nucleotides: TGTGCCAGCACCCGTCTCGGGACTAGCGGGCTTAGGGGGGCAGATACGCAGTATTTT.

This clone was counted once. This CDR3 is also generated by other DNA sequences in the sample. This chain uses TRBV12-3 or TRBV12-4 with TRBJ2-2; no definite D call. The V end was cut by 5 bases, the J end by 6 bases, with 7 bases between. This CDR3 contains 12 residues. This CDR3 reads CASSLLAGELFF. In DNA form, the CDR3 reads TGTGCCAGCAGTCTCCTCGCCGGGGAGCTGTTTTTT.

V gene TRBV6-6 combines with J gene TRBJ1-2, with no clear D. CDR1 MNHNY and CDR2 SVGAGI come from the germline V gene (reference sequence). Between the trimmed V and J ends, which lost 4 bases and 7 bases, there was a span of 7 bases. The CDR3 has 11 residues. As DNA, the CDR3 is TGTGCCAGCAGTTCCGGTGGTGGCTACACCTTC. As protein: CASSSGGGYTF.

V and J are TRBV5-1 and TRBJ2-3; 10 bases are shared with TRBD2. Per germline, CDR1 SGHRS and CDR2 YFSETQ. The CDR3 has 17 amino acids. Unmatched junction bases numbered 10, after V lost 4 bases and J lost 2 bases. CDR3 amino acids: CASSDPGLARNTDTQYF. In DNA form, the CDR3 reads TGCGCCAGCAGCGATCCGGGACTAGCGAGAAACACAGATACGCAGTATTTT.

In this sample, this clone turned up a few times. The chain links TRBV19 to TRBJ2-5, with 9 bases aligning to TRBD2. Germline trimming cut 5 bases from V and 5 bases from J; bases unmatched to any gene: 9. The germline V gene has CDR1 LNHDA and CDR2 SQIVND (reference sequence). This CDR3 is 15 amino acids long. The CDR3 loop reads CASSGISGGRETQYF. Here the CDR3 DNA reads TGTGCCAGTAGTGGCATTAGCGGGGGACGGGAGACCCAGTACTTC.

This clone has just a few counts. The rearrangement joins TRBV5-1 to TRBJ2-3; TRBD2 matches at 11 bases. The trim removed 6 bases at V and 5 bases at J, leaving 11 bases unmatched. This CDR3 spans 16 amino acids. The V gene's germline CDR1 is SGHRS and CDR2 YFSETQ. The CDR3 nucleotides are TGCGCCAGCATGGGACTAGCGGCAGCATCACGAGATACGCAGTATTTT. Translation gives CASMGLAAASRDTQYF.

The chain links TRBV7-8 to TRBJ2-3, with unresolved D. The CDR3 is made up of 14 amino acids. Germline CDR1 reads SGHVS; CDR2 reads FQNEAQ. Between the trimmed V and J ends, which lost 1 base and 0 bases, there was a span of 5 bases. The CDR3 loop reads CASSLVGSTDTQYF. The DNA of the CDR3 is TGTGCCAGCAGCTTAGTCGGTAGCACAGATACGCAGTATTTT.